This TCR beta chain was identified during a study of lymphopenia after photon versus proton radiotherapy. Germline CDR1 and CDR2: SGHTS and YDEGEE. This CDR3 contains 15 residues. Trimming stripped 4 bases from V and 1 base from J, with 14 bases between. The method was immunoSEQ multiplex PCR; TCRdb's version includes in-frame clones alone and lacks a portion of them. The sample includes tens of thousands of clones, approximately 93% of them seen just once. The source was peripheral blood, collected from a patient treated with photon-based radiotherapy. V usage is TRBV5-8 and J usage is TRBJ1-1, with D maybe TRBD1 (6 bases). This TCR came from a woman aged 50 to 60 with cholangiocarcinoma. The CDR3 here is CASSGYRVANTEAFF. CDR3 coding DNA: TGTGCCAGCAGCGGATACAGGGTGGCGAACACTGAAGCTTTCTTT. Using reference TRBV5-8 and TRBJ1-1 for the parts outside the CDR3, the full variable domain is EAGVTQSPTHLIKTRGQQATLRCSPISGHTSVYWYQQALGLGLQFLLWYDEGEERNRGNFPPRFSGRQFPNYSSELNVNALELEDSALYLCASSGYRVANTEAFFGQGTRLTVV.